This record covers a single TCR beta chain. Its antigen remains unknown. These data belong to a study of Ad26.COV2.S vaccination and SARS-CoV-2 variants. Findings and caveats of the study: Quantification of TCR breadth and depth may have yielded underestimates of total T cell responses.

Sequencing used immunoSEQ multiplex PCR; TCRdb keeps in-frame clones, though not all of them. The repertoire holds around 300,000 clones, with approximately 86% as singletons. The CDR3 totals 15 residues. V gave up 0 bases and J gave up 3 bases; unmatched junction bases: 5. CDR1 and CDR2 (germline): SGHDN, FVKESK. Treatment here: 15 to 20 received Ad26.COV2.S at low or high dose, single or two shots; about 5 received placebo; per-sample allocation not given. Samples analyzed were those drawn on day 63 after the first vaccine or placebo injection. Whoever gave the sample was an adult aged 18-55 years in Boston. The administered vaccine (an Ad26 vector) expressed Wuhan-strain SARS-CoV-2 spike.

This specimen was peripheral blood, taken in a trial of Ad26.COV2.S vaccine versus placebo. This receptor was identified in a person between 18 and 65 years old who received the Ad26.COV2.S COVID-19 vaccine or a placebo. The J gene is TRBJ2-7, the V gene TRBV14, with TRBD2 identical over 7 bases. CDR3 residues: CASSQDVRGFYEQYF. In DNA form, the CDR3 reads TGTGCCAGCAGCCAAGATGTGCGGGGGTTCTACGAGCAGTACTTC. Full variable domain (remainder filled in from reference TRBV14 and TRBJ2-7): EAGVTQFPSHSVIEKGQTVTLRCDPISGHDNLYWYRRVMGKEIKFLLHFVKESKQDESGMPNNRFLAERTGGTYSTLKVQPAELEDSGVYFCASSQDVRGFYEQYFGPGTRLTVT.